This passage covers 21 T cell receptor beta chains from one sample sequenced in a study of lymphopenia after photon versus proton radiotherapy (dated by TCRdb to between 2018 and 2021). The library was made by the immunoSEQ multiplex PCR assay. TCRdb provides this immuneACCESS table in a form limited to in-frame rearrangements. Some clones are lacking; in checked studies, under half of them reflect an unresolved V gene, and why the rest are absent is not known. The sample table shows approximately 70,000 clones, and 87% are seen once. The ten largest clones take up around 13% of the sample. This sample comprised peripheral blood, obtained from a patient treated with proton-based radiotherapy. The receptor source for this set is an elderly man with esophageal cancer.

This chain uses TRBV15 with TRBJ2-1, with TRBD2 matching over 13 bases. The ends lost 0 bases at V and 1 base at J; junction bases unmatched: 9. Looked up from germline, CDR1 is LNHNV and CDR2 is YYDKDF (reference sequence). CDR3 length: 20 amino acids. Here the CDR3 DNA reads TGTGCCACCAGCAGAGAATACAGGACTAGCGGGAGATGGTCCTACAATGAGCAGTTCTTC. Its translation is CATSREYRTSGRWSYNEQFF.

This chain joins TRBV27 and TRBJ2-7; D not certain. CDR1 and CDR2 (germline): MNHEY, SMNVEV (reference sequence). Deletions cut 0 bases from V and 2 bases from J, with 8 bases between. This CDR3 spans 14 amino acids. The CDR3 reads CASSLSYSPYEQYF. CDR3 in DNA: TGTGCCAGCAGTTTATCGTACTCCCCCTACGAGCAGTACTTC.

The gene calls are TRBV6-1 and TRBJ1-4, with D possibly TRBD1 on 5 matching bases. V was pared by 10 bases and J by 8 bases, with 23 bases between. This CDR3 comprises 15 residues. CDR1 MNHNS and CDR2 SASEGT come from the germline V gene. The CDR3 DNA follows: TGTGCCACCGGGGTAGTGATGGGGAGGGACGAAAAACTGTTTTTT. Translating it yields CATGVVMGRDEKLFF.

As DNA, the CDR3 is TGTGCCAGCACCCCTTCGAGGGGACTAGCGGGAGGACGCCGCGGTGAGCAGTTCTTC. Amino acids: CASTPSRGLAGGRRGEQFF. V and J are TRBV27 and TRBJ2-1; 15 nucleotides line up with TRBD2. The trim removed 7 bases at V and 9 bases at J, leaving 19 bases unmatched. The CDR3 totals 19 residues. Looked up from germline, CDR1 is MNHEY and CDR2 is SMNVEV (reference sequence).

This clone was recorded once. The rearrangement links TRBV2 to TRBJ2-7, with 9 bases identical to TRBD1. V dropped 8 bases and J dropped 7; count of bases not matched to a gene: 12. CDR3 length: 14 residues. CDR1 is SNHLY and CDR2 is FYNNEI in the germline V gene. This CDR3 reads CASQPGQGSMEQYF. CDR3 DNA sequence: TGTGCCAGCCAACCGGGACAGGGTAGTATGGAGCAGTACTTC.

V and J are TRBV19 and TRBJ1-2, with 7 bases that match TRBD1. The CDR3 has 15 amino acids. V was clipped by 5 bases and J by 4 bases; unmatched bases: 10. Germline CDR1 is LNHDA and CDR2 is SQIVND (reference sequence). CDR3 nucleotides: TGTGCCAGTAGTGTAGCGACAGGGATGAGCTATGGCTACACCTTC. Translation: CASSVATGMSYGYTF.

This clone was picked up one time. The chain joins TRBV7-2 to TRBJ1-2; the D is unclear. The germline CDR1 and CDR2 sequences are SGHTA and FQGNSA. CDR3 length: 12 amino acids. V was shortened by 5 bases and J by 4 bases, with 8 bases between the two germline ends. For the CDR3, the DNA is TGTGCCAGCAGCCAGAACAGCTATGGCTACACCTTC. This gives the protein CASSQNSYGYTF.

The chain combines TRBV9 with TRBJ2-3; 10 bases are a match to TRBD2. Germline CDR1 SGDLS, CDR2 YYNGEE. J gave up 8 bases and V 0 bases, and 9 bases lay outside the gene matches. The CDR3 has 16 residues. This chain's CDR3 is CASSVERGGRLGTQYF. The CDR3 nucleotides read TGTGCCAGCAGCGTAGAGCGGGGGGGCCGTTTGGGTACGCAGTATTTT.

J is TRBJ2-6 and V is TRBV14; D remains ambiguous. The germline V gene has CDR1 SGHDN and CDR2 FVKESK. The length of the CDR3 is 18 residues. Trimming cost V 0 bases and J 0 bases, with 12 bases left between them. In DNA form, the CDR3 reads TGTGCCAGCAGCCAAGAAAGCGCGGAGAGCTCTGGGGCCAACGTCCTGACTTTC. It is translated as CASSQESAESSGANVLTF.

The chain combines TRBV7-2 with TRBJ2-7; 10 bases agree with TRBD2. The CDR3 covers 14 residues. J lost 4 bases, V lost 1 base, and 1 base had no gene match. Germline CDR1 SGHTA, CDR2 FQGNSA. This CDR3 reads CASSLEAGGYEQYF. In DNA, the CDR3 is TGTGCCAGCAGCTTAGAAGCGGGAGGGTACGAGCAGTACTTC. The whole variable domain, remainder taken from reference TRBV7-2 and TRBJ2-7, is GAGVSQSPSNKVTEKGKDVELRCDPISGHTALYWYRQSLGQGLEFLIYFQGNSAPDKSGLPSDRFSAERTGGSVSTLTIQRTQQEDSAVYLCASSLEAGGYEQYFGPGTRLTVT.

As concerns this clone: Sequence at one end of the junction differs from germline and may be a read error. V usage is TRBV5-4 and J usage is TRBJ2-1; TRBD2 matches 7 bases. Germline values: CDR1 SGHNT, CDR2 YYREEE (reference sequence). The CDR3 contains 16 residues. The CDR3 region is CASSPGERRGYTEQFF. The CDR3 DNA reads TGTGCCAGCAGCCCCGGTGAGCGGCGGGGGTACACTGAGCAGTTCTTC.

The chain joins TRBV20-1 to TRBJ2-7; 7 bases align to TRBD1. CDR3 length equals 11 residues. J gave up 7 bases and V 3 bases, and 3 bases lay outside the gene matches. Germline V gives CDR1 DFQATT, CDR2 SNEGSKA (reference sequence). The CDR3 bases are TGCAGTGCTAGGACAGGGCAGGAGCAGTACTTC. Protein sequence: CSARTGQEQYF.

The rearrangement uses TRBV7-2 and TRBJ2-1; 9 positions agree with TRBD2. This CDR3 comprises 16 residues. Germline V gene lookup returns CDR1 SGHTA and CDR2 FQGNSA. The V segment lost 2 bases and the J segment 4 bases; nucleotides outside the gene matches: 6. CDR3 region: CASSLIGAGGYNEQFF. CDR3 bases: TGTGCCAGCAGCTTAATAGGGGCGGGGGGGTACAATGAGCAGTTCTTC.

V is TRBV25-1 and J is TRBJ1-2; 12 bases fit TRBD1. In germline, CDR1 is MGHDK, CDR2 SYGVNS. The V and J ends lost 8 bases and 4 bases, in that order; junction bases with no gene match: 11. The CDR3 sequence is 16 residues long. CDR3 loop: CASLRDGTGGFYGYTF. The CDR3 nucleotides read TGTGCCAGCCTCCGGGACGGGACAGGGGGCTTCTATGGCTACACCTTC.

The chain employs TRBV25-1 and TRBJ2-4; D call uncertain. This CDR3 comprises 15 residues. V was trimmed by 9 bases and J by 0 bases, leaving 15 bases between them. The germline CDR1 and CDR2 sequences are MGHDK and SYGVNS. In nucleotides, the CDR3 is TGTGCCAGAATGACTCGTAACCTAGCCAAAAACATTCAGTACTTC. Amino acids: CARMTRNLAKNIQYF.

This clone was seen once. The rearrangement uses TRBV10-1 and TRBJ1-3; 8 nucleotides line up with TRBD1. CDR1 and CDR2 from the germline V gene are WNHNN and SYGVQD (reference sequence). J lost 2 bases, V lost 2 bases, and 2 bases had no gene match. This CDR3 has 15 residues. The CDR3 here is CASSETRGPGNTIYF. Here the CDR3 DNA reads TGCGCCAGCAGTGAGACCAGGGGGCCTGGAAACACCATATATTTT.

This chain connects TRBV12-5 to TRBJ1-5; a possible D gene is TRBD1 (5 bases). Trimming removed 5 bases from V and 7 bases from J, with 15 bases in between. CDR3 length equals 14 residues. Per germline, CDR1 LGHNT and CDR2 FRNRAP. In DNA form, the CDR3 reads TGTGCTAGTGGTCCTGACAGCCGAGGACAGCCCCAGCATTTT. Translation gives CASGPDSRGQPQHF.

The CDR3 DNA is TGTGCCAGTAGTACGCCCAGCGGGAGTTCCTACAATGAGCAGTTCTTC. Protein: CASSTPSGSSYNEQFF. The rearrangement links TRBV19 to TRBJ2-1; 8 positions agree with TRBD2. Germline V gives CDR1 LNHDA, CDR2 SQIVND (reference sequence). Losses at the gene ends were 4 bases for V and 1 base for J; bases not matched to a gene: 6. This CDR3 comprises 16 residues.

The chain is built from TRBV11-2 and TRBJ1-1; the D is unclear. This CDR3 has 13 amino acids. The V gene lost 3 bases and the J gene lost 2 bases, with 7 bases spanning the gap. In germline, CDR1 is SGHAT, CDR2 FQNNGV. This CDR3 reads CASSFEENTEAFF. CDR3 coding DNA: TGTGCCAGCAGCTTTGAAGAAAACACTGAAGCTTTCTTT. Together with reference TRBV11-2 and TRBJ1-1, the CDR3 gives the full variable domain: EAGVAQSPRYKIIEKRQSVAFWCNPISGHATLYWYQQILGQGPKLLIQFQNNGVVDDSQLPKDRFSAERLKGVDSTLKIQPAKLEDSAVYLCASSFEENTEAFFGQGTRLTVV.

V gene TRBV7-2 combines with J gene TRBJ2-1, with a possible D match to TRBD2 (6 bases). Between the trimmed V and J ends, which lost 4 bases and 2 bases, there was a span of 15 bases. The V gene's germline CDR1 is SGHTA and CDR2 FQGNSA. The length of the CDR3 is 16 residues. CDR3 nucleotides: TGTGCCAGCAGCTGGGGCGGGGACCGTACCTACAATGAGCAGTTCTTC. It encodes CASSWGGDRTYNEQFF.

The chain couples TRBV14 to TRBJ2-7; 7 positions agree with TRBD1. V shed 2 bases and J 0 bases; nucleotides not matched to a gene: 4. This CDR3 contains 15 residues. Germline values: CDR1 SGHDN, CDR2 FVKESK. This CDR3 reads CASSQQGEISYEQYF. The CDR3 bases are TGTGCCAGCAGCCAACAGGGGGAGATCTCCTACGAGCAGTACTTC. Complete variable domain (other parts from reference TRBV14 and TRBJ2-7): EAGVTQFPSHSVIEKGQTVTLRCDPISGHDNLYWYRRVMGKEIKFLLHFVKESKQDESGMPNNRFLAERTGGTYSTLKVQPAELEDSGVYFCASSQQGEISYEQYFGPGTRLTVT.